This T cell receptor beta chain emerged from a study of blood T cell repertoires in COVID-19. Study context: The United States, Italy and Spain provided the acute and convalescent COVID-19 samples. T cells, B-cell-depleted T cells, or PBMCs supplied cDNA or gDNA.

V was trimmed by 0 bases and J by 1 base, leaving 9 bases between them. The CDR3 covers 15 residues. Per germline, CDR1 SGHDT and CDR2 YYEEEE. This clone showed up just a few times. The data were produced by immunoSEQ multiplex PCR, yet TCRdb's version contains in-frame clones alone and is incomplete. Among about 97,000 clones, roughly nine tenths were seen once, and the ten largest hold 15% to 20%. The TCR comes from a man over 45 with acute or convalescent COVID-19. The specimen was peripheral blood. The chain joins TRBV5-6 to TRBJ2-3; D is perhaps TRBD2 (5 bases). The CDR3 nucleotides read TGTGCCAGCAGCTTGGTACTAGAAGGCACAGATACGCAGTATTTT. Protein sequence: CASSLVLEGTDTQYF.